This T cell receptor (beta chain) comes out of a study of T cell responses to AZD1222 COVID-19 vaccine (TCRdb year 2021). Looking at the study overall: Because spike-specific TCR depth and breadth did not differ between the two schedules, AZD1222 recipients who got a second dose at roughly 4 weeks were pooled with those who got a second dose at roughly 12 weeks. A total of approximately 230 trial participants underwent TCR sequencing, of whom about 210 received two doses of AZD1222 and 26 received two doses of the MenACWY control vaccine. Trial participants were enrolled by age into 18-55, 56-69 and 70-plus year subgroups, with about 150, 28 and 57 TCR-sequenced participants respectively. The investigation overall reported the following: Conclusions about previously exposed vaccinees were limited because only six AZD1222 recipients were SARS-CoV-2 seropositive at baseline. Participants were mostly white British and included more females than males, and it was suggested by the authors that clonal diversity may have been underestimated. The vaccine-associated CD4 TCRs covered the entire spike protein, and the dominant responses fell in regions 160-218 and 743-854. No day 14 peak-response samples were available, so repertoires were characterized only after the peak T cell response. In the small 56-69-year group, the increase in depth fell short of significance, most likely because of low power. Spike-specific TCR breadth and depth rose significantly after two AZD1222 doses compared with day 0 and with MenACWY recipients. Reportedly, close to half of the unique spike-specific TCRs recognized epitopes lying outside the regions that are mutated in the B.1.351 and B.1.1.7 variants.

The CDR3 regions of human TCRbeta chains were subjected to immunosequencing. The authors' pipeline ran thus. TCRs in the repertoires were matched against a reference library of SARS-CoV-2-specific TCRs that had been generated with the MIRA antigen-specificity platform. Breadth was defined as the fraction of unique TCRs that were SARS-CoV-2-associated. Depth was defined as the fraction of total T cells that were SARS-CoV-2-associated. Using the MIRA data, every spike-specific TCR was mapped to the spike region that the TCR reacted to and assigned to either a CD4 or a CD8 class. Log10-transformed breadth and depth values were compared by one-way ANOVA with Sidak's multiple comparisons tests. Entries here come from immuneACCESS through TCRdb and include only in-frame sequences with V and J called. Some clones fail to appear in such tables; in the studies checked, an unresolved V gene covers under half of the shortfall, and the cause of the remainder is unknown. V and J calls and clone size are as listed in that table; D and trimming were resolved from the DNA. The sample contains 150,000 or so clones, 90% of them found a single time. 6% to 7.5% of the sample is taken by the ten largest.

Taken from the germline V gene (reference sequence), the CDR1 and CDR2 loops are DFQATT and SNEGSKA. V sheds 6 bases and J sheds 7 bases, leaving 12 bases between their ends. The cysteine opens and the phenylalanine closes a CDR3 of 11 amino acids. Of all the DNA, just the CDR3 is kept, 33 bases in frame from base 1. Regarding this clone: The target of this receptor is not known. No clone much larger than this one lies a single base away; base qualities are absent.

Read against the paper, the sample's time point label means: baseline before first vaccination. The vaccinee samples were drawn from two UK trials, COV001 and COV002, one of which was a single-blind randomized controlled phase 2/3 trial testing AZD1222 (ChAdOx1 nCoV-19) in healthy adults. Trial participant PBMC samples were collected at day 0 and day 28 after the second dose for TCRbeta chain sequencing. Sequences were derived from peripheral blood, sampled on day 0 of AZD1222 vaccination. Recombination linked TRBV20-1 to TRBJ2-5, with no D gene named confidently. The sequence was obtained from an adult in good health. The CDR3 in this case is CSAPAYGTQYF. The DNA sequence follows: TGCAGTGCACCCGCCTACGGGACCCAGTACTTC.